The clone carrying this T cell receptor (beta chain) was counted many times. Its matching antigen is unknown. This sample stems from a study of CD8+CD57+ T cells in acquired aplastic anemia. Study outcomes and limitations: Shared by patients and controls, nearly 30 CD8+ CDR3s were abundant in patients.

TCR beta VDJ and CDR3 profiles were obtained from a genomic DNA template. TCRdb ran MiXCR on the reads and lists one entry per CDR3 protein. Of 150,000 to 200,000 distinct CDR3 sequences in the sample, about 50% are singletons; the top ten hold 10% to 15%. CD8+CD57+ cell expansion, shown by flow cytometry, had occurred in the patients selected for sequencing. The enrolled patients all had severe acquired aplastic anemia. Patients had not yet gotten any therapy when their blood was taken for sampling. The length of the CDR3 is 13 residues. Germline trimming cut 6 bases from V and 5 bases from J; bases unmatched to any gene: 4. Germline-derived CDR1 and CDR2 are SNHLY and FYNNEI.

The TCR was taken from a human donor with aplastic anemia. Sequencing was done on a sample of sorted CD4+, CD8+, or CD8+CD57+ T cells (not recorded which) from PBMCs. This chain uses TRBV2 with TRBJ1-5; 7 nucleotides match TRBD1. The CDR3 sequence: CASRETGDQPQHF. CDR3 nucleotide sequence: TGTGCCAGCAGGGAAACAGGGGATCAGCCCCAGCATTTT.